These 18 T cell receptor beta chains were sequenced from one sample in a study of T-cell reconstitution after alpha-beta-depleted transplantation in children. Preparation of the TCRbeta library was carried out with unique molecular identifiers. A single record per CDR3 protein comes from TCRdb applying MiXCR to the PCR reads. The sample has a few hundred thousand distinct CDR3 sequences, 27% seen once. Sequenced material: PBMCs, taken before TCRalphabeta/CD19-depleted stem cell transplant. The receptors stem from a boy in the first two years of life with Wiskott-Aldrich syndrome, due to receive a stem cell transplant.

The chain recombines TRBV4-2 with TRBJ2-7, with 9 nucleotides matching TRBD2. This CDR3 is 17 amino acids long. Germline loops: CDR1 LGHNA, CDR2 YNFKEQ. V was clipped by 1 base and J by 3 bases; unmatched bases: 10. CDR3 in amino acids: CASSQGDVYSGSYEQYF. DNA of the CDR3: TGTGCCAGCAGCCAAGGAGACGTATATAGCGGGAGCTACGAGCAGTACTTC.

The chain employs TRBV2 and TRBJ2-5, with 11 positions matching TRBD2. The CDR3 runs to 15 residues. The junction had 9 bases not matched to a gene; V was cut back by 8 bases and J by 4 bases. The germline V gene encodes CDR1 SNHLY and CDR2 FYNNEI. The CDR3 sequence is CASGLFGLAGETQYF. Written as DNA, the CDR3 is TGTGCCAGCGGGTTGTTTGGACTAGCGGGAGAGACCCAGTACTTC.

This clonotype was recorded many times. The J gene is TRBJ2-1, the V gene TRBV5-1, with D tentatively TRBD1 or TRBD2 (6 bases each). Trimming shortened V by 0 bases and J by 7 bases, and 8 bases separated the two germline ends. Germline loops: CDR1 SGHRS, CDR2 YFSETQ. The CDR3 covers 13 residues. DNA for the CDR3: TGCGCCAGCAGCTTGGAGGGGGGAAATGAGCAGTTCTTC. Translating it yields CASSLEGGNEQFF.

The sample holds a few counts of this clonotype. The chain uses TRBV7-7 and TRBJ2-2, with D possibly being TRBD2 (5 bases). V lost 4 bases and J lost 7, with 7 bases in between. The V gene's germline CDR1 is SSHAT and CDR2 FNYEAQ (reference sequence). The length of the CDR3 is 12 residues. The CDR3 DNA follows: TGTGCCAGCAGCTCTGACTACGGGGAGCTGTTTTTT. It encodes CASSSDYGELFF.

The chain has TRBV4-2 and TRBJ2-3, with 9 bases lining up with TRBD1. Germline CDR1 and CDR2: LGHNA and YNFKEQ. J gave up 6 bases and V 0 bases, and 4 bases lay outside the gene matches. The CDR3 extends over 15 amino acids. CDR3 loop: CASSQDGQGKDTQYF. In DNA form, the CDR3 reads TGTGCCAGCAGCCAAGATGGACAGGGGAAGGATACGCAGTATTTT.

The rearrangement links TRBV7-6 to TRBJ2-1; 8 bases line up with TRBD2. CDR3 length equals 15 residues. From germline, CDR1 is SGHVS and CDR2 FNYEAQ. The J segment lost 9 bases and the V segment lost 0 bases, leaving 7 bases of the junction unmatched. CDR3 DNA sequence: TGTGCCAGCAGCTTAGCTAGCGGGGCCCAAGTTGAGCAGTTCTTC. This sequence encodes CASSLASGAQVEQFF.

This clonotype was seen more than once but under ten times. The chain combines TRBV12-3 or TRBV12-4 with TRBJ1-6; maybe TRBD1 (5 bases). The CDR3 runs 15 residues. The V end lost 1 base, the J end lost 11 bases, and 15 bases lay between the germline ends. CDR3 sequence (DNA): TGTGCCAGCAGTTTAGTGGGTCAGGGACCTACACCCCTCCACTTT. It specifies CASSLVGQGPTPLHF.

CDR3 in DNA: TGTGCCTGTAGGGGGTCTCGGGCGGGAGACTACGAGCAGTACTTC. Its protein product is CACRGSRAGDYEQYF. This chain uses TRBV30 with TRBJ2-7; tentative D call: TRBD2 (7 bases). The length of the CDR3 is 15 residues. V was clipped by 6 bases and J by 3 bases, with 21 bases between them. Germline V CDR1 and CDR2: GTSNPN, SVGIG (reference sequence).

This clonotype was detected only a few times. The chain carries TRBV6-1 and TRBJ2-5, with TRBD1 matching 9 bases. The CDR3 spans 15 residues. V lost 4 bases, J lost 5 bases, and 8 bases stayed unmatched. Germline V gene lookup returns CDR1 MNHNS and CDR2 SASEGT. CDR3 region: CASSARGTGHETQYF. DNA for the CDR3: TGTGCCAGCAGTGCCCGAGGGACAGGGCACGAGACCCAGTACTTC.

This clonotype was seen a few times. This CDR3 is CASSGSAGDENEQFF. DNA for the CDR3: TGCGCCAGCAGTGGTTCGGCGGGAGATGAGAATGAGCAGTTCTTC. The genes are TRBV5-1 and TRBJ2-1; 7 bases are shared with TRBD2. This CDR3 region has 15 residues. J gave up 7 bases and V 5 bases, and 12 bases lay outside the gene matches. CDR1 is SGHRS and CDR2 is YFSETQ in the germline V gene.

V is TRBV5-1 and J is TRBJ2-1; 12 nucleotides line up with TRBD2. The germline CDR1 and CDR2 sequences are SGHRS and YFSETQ. The CDR3 is 17 residues long. J was trimmed by 7 bases and V by 5 bases; bases with no gene match: 13. The chain's CDR3 is CASSLQPGLAGQNEQFF. DNA of the CDR3: TGCGCCAGCAGTCTCCAACCGGGACTAGCGGGTCAAAATGAGCAGTTCTTC.

Only one count was recorded for this clonotype. This chain connects TRBV7-9 to TRBJ2-1; possibly TRBD2 for D (6 bases). CDR1 SEHNR and CDR2 FQNEAQ come from the germline V gene (reference sequence). V dropped 5 bases and J dropped 0 bases, with 11 bases sitting between them. This CDR3 has 15 residues. CDR3 region: CASSPPGVSYNEQFF. The CDR3 coding sequence is TGTGCCAGCAGCCCCCCGGGGGTCTCCTACAATGAGCAGTTCTTC. Full variable domain (remainder filled in from reference TRBV7-9 and TRBJ2-1): DTGVSQNPRHKITKRGQNVTFRCDPISEHNRLYWYRQTLGQGPEFLTYFQNEAQLEKSRLLSDRFSAERPKGSFSTLEIQRTEQGDSAMYLCASSPPGVSYNEQFFGPGTRLTVL.

The gene calls are TRBV10-3 and TRBJ2-1, with 13 bases aligning to TRBD2. Germline V lookup: CDR1 ENHRY, CDR2 SYGVKD. This CDR3 region has 17 residues. Trimming removed 4 bases from V and 9 bases from J; junction bases left unmatched: 12. The CDR3 loop reads CAISVVLGGLAGAEQFF. DNA of the CDR3: TGTGCCATCAGTGTTGTTTTGGGAGGACTAGCGGGAGCTGAGCAGTTCTTC.

J is TRBJ2-7 and V is TRBV5-1; D remains unclear. V shed 0 bases and J shed 4 bases, with 8 bases lying between them. Germline V gene sequence: CDR1 SGHRS, CDR2 YFSETQ. The CDR3 has 13 residues. CDR3 nucleotide sequence: TGCGCCAGCAGCTTGGTGGGGAATTACGAGCAGTACTTC. This sequence encodes CASSLVGNYEQYF.

This clonotype was seen more than once but under ten times. CDR3 sequence (DNA): TGTGCCAGCAGCTTGGGCCCAAAGAACACCGGGGAGCTGTTTTTT. This encodes CASSLGPKNTGELFF. The gene calls are TRBV5-5 and TRBJ2-2; D gene uncertain. The germline gives CDR1 SGHKS, CDR2 YYEKEE (reference sequence). The germline V and J ends were trimmed by 0 bases and 1 base, with 7 bases remaining between them. This CDR3 contains 15 residues.

V and J are TRBV20-1 and TRBJ2-1, with D tentatively TRBD2 (5 bases). Germline assignment: CDR1 DFQATT and CDR2 SNEGSKA (reference sequence). The CDR3 has 14 amino acids. V gave up 3 bases and J gave up 4 bases, with 13 bases separating them. The CDR3 coding sequence is TGCAGTGCTAGGCAGCGGAATATATACAATGAGCAGTTCTTC. Translated: CSARQRNIYNEQFF.

V gene TRBV5-1 combines with J gene TRBJ2-7; TRBD2 agrees at 9 bases. The CDR3 length is 16 residues. V shed 4 bases, J shed 1 base, and the junction held 9 bases outside the gene matches. Germline V CDR1 and CDR2: SGHRS, YFSETQ. The CDR3, as DNA: TGCGCCAGCAGCCTGTCTGCTAGCGGGGATTCCTACGAGCAGTACTTC. It is translated as CASSLSASGDSYEQYF.

The chain uses TRBV5-1 and TRBJ1-3; TRBD1 might be the D (5 bases). CDR1 is SGHRS and CDR2 is YFSETQ in the germline V gene. This CDR3 is 17 amino acids long. Trimming removed 4 bases at V and 6 bases at J, with 23 bases between. CDR3 residues: CASSAGLEGNAENTIYF. In DNA, the CDR3 is TGCGCCAGCAGCGCGGGACTTGAGGGCAACGCTGAAAACACCATATATTTT.